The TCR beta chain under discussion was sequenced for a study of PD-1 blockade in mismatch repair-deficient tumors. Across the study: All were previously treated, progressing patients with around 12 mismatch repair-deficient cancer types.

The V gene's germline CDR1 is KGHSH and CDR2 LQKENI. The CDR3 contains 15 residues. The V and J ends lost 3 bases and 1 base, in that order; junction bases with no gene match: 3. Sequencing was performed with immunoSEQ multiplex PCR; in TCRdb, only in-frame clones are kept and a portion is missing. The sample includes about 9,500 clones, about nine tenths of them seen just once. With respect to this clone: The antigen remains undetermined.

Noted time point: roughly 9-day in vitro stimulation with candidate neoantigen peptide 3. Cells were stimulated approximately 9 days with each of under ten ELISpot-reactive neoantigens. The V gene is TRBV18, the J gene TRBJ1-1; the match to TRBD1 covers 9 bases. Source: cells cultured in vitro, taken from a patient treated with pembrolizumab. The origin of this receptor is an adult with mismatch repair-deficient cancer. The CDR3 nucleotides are TGTGCCAGCTCACCCTGGACAGGGGAGAACACTGAAGCTTTCTTT. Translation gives CASSPWTGENTEAFF.